Sequencing of this T cell receptor (beta chain) was carried out in a study of breast tumors, draining lymph nodes, adjacent tissues. This CDR3 has 14 residues. Germline V gene sequence: CDR1 MDHEN, CDR2 SYDVKM. V was clipped by 6 bases and J by 0 bases, with 10 bases between them. TCRdb processed the multiplex PCR reads anew with MiXCR; each CDR3 protein has one entry. The repertoire has roughly 32,000 distinct CDR3 sequences, roughly 36% of them found once; the top ten carry 11%. The chain joins TRBV28 to TRBJ2-3, with D uncertain. The sample comprised breast tumor tissue. The TCR originated in a female donor with breast cancer. Some clones in this sample may be carry-over from other donors' samples. CDR3 amino acids: CASSPLSSTDTQYF. CDR3 DNA sequence: TGTGCCAGCAGCCCCCTTTCCAGCACAGATACGCAGTATTTT. The variable domain in full, with the rest retrieved from reference TRBV28 and TRBJ2-3, is DVKVTQSSRYLVKRTGEKVFLECVQDMDHENMFWYRQDPGLGLRLIYFSYDVKMKEKGDIPEGYSVSREKKERFSLILESASTNQTSMYLCASSPLSSTDTQYFGPGTRLTVL.